The source of this T cell receptor (beta chain) is a study of blood T cell repertoires in COVID-19. For the study at large: Both acute and convalescent COVID-19 samples were obtained from the United States, Italy and Spain. The cDNA or gDNA used as material had been derived from T cells, B-cell-depleted T cells, or PBMCs.

Authors' processing steps: Reference gene primer amplification yielded estimated nucleated cell counts. Libraries were prepared by immunoSEQ multiplex PCR; TCRdb keeps only in-frame clonotypes and omits some of them. D and trimming come from the DNA, and the V and J calls and clone size come from that table. Here the sample spans about 250,000 clones, roughly 90% being singletons. Participant age was roughly 18 to 89 years, and participants resided in roughly 25 US areas. Sample: PBMCs or T cells enriched from blood (not recorded which). The clonotype was recovered from a woman in her thirties with acute COVID-19.

The CDR3 bases are TGTGCCACCAGCAGAGATCCCTCGGACATTTTGAACACCATATATTTT. Amino acid sequence: CATSRDPSDILNTIYF. The chain has TRBV15 and TRBJ1-3, with TRBD1 as a possible D gene (5 bases). In germline, CDR1 is LNHNV, CDR2 YYDKDF (reference sequence). The CDR3 runs 16 residues. V lost 0 bases and J lost 7, with 16 bases in between.